Described below is a single TCR beta chain sequence and its context. This sample is part of a study of blood T cell repertoires in COVID-19. Across the study: PBMCs, B-cell-depleted T cells, or T cells were the source of the cDNA or gDNA that made up the material.

Per the original data handling: Using reference gene primer amplification, nucleated cell counts were estimated. Sequencing was performed with immunoSEQ multiplex PCR; in TCRdb, only in-frame clones are kept and a portion is missing. That table gives V, J and clone size, and the DNA gave D and trimming. The profile covers approximately 76,000 clones, with 65% to 85% appearing a single time and roughly two fifths taken by the ten largest. The germline V and J ends were trimmed by 0 bases and 4 bases, with 10 bases remaining between them. CDR3 length equals 14 residues. The germline V gene has CDR1 SGDLS and CDR2 YYNGEE.

The source is a man older than 75 with active or convalescent COVID-19. Sequencing was carried out using peripheral blood. The gene calls are TRBV9 and TRBJ1-2; D may be TRBD1 (5 bases). The CDR3 DNA reads TGTGCCAGCAGCGTAGCGGTGGACATCTATGGCTACACCTTC. This codes for CASSVAVDIYGYTF. Together with reference TRBV9 and TRBJ1-2, the CDR3 gives the full variable domain: DSGVTQTPKHLITATGQRVTLRCSPRSGDLSVYWYQQSLDQGLQFLIQYYNGEERAKGNILERFSAQQFPDLHSELNLSSLELGDSALYFCASSVAVDIYGYTFGSGTRLTVV.